This TCR beta chain was sequenced during a study of blood T cell repertoires in COVID-19. Across the whole study: COVID-19 samples, acute and convalescent, were from the United States, Italy and Spain. Sources were T cells, B-cell-depleted T cells, or PBMCs; the material itself was cDNA or gDNA.

V lost 2 bases and J lost 0, with 21 bases in between. CDR3 size: 19 residues. CDR1 and CDR2 (germline): LNHNV, YYDKDF (reference sequence). The authors' processing: Reference gene primer amplification gave nucleated cell count estimates. The method was immunoSEQ multiplex PCR; TCRdb's version includes in-frame clones alone and lacks a portion of them. V and J calls and clone size come straight from that table; D and trimming were deduced from the DNA. The sample records over 40,000 clones, 80% to 95% being singletons. The chain uses TRBV15 and TRBJ2-3; weak D call: TRBD2 (6 bases). The sequencing input was peripheral blood. The receptor was derived from a human donor in a cohort sampled during active COVID-19. As DNA, the CDR3 is TGTGCCACCAGCAGACCTAATAAGGTGGTAGGGACTAGCACAGATACGCAGTATTTT. Translated: CATSRPNKVVGTSTDTQYF. Using reference TRBV15 and TRBJ2-3 for the parts outside the CDR3, the full variable domain is DAMVIQNPRYQVTQFGKPVTLSCSQTLNHNVMYWYQQKSSQAPKLLFHYYDKDFNNEADTPDNFQSRRPNTSFCFLDIRSPGLGDTAMYLCATSRPNKVVGTSTDTQYFGPGTRLTVL.